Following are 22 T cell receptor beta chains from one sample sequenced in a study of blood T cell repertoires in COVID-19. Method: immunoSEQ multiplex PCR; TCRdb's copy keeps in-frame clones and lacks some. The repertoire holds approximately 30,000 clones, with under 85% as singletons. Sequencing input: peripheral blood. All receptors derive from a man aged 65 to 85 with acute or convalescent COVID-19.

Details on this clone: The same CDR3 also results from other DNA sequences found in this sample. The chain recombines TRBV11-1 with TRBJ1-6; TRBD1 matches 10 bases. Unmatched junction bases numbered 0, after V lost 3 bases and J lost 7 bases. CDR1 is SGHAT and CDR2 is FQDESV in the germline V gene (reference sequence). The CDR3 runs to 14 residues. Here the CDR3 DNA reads TGTGCCAGCAGCTTGGGACAGGGGAATTCACCCCTCCACTTT. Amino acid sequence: CASSLGQGNSPLHF.

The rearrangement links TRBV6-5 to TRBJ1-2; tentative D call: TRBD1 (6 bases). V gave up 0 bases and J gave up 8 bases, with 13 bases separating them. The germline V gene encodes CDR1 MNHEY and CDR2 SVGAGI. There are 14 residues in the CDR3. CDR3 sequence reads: CASSYSGGAFGYTF. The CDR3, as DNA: TGTGCCAGCAGTTACTCAGGGGGGGCGTTCGGCTACACCTTC.

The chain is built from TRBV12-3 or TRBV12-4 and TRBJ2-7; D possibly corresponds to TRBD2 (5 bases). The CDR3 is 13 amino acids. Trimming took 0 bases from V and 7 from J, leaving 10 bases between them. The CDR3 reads CASSLAGVEEQYF. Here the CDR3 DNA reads TGTGCCAGCAGTTTAGCCGGGGTAGAAGAGCAGTACTTC.

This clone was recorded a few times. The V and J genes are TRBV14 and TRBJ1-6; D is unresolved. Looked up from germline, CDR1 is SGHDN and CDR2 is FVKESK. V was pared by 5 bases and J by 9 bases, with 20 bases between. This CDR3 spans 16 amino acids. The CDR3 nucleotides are TGTGCCAGCAGCTCATCCCAATGGTACGGGATTTCACCCCTCCACTTT. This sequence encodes CASSSSQWYGISPLHF.

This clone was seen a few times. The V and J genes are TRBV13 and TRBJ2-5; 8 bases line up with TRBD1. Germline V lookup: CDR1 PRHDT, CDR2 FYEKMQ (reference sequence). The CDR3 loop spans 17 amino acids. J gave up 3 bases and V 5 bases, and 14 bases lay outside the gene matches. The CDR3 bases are TGTGCCAGCAGCCGGGTCACAGGGGGATCGGAAGAAGAGACCCAGTACTTC. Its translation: CASSRVTGGSEEETQYF.

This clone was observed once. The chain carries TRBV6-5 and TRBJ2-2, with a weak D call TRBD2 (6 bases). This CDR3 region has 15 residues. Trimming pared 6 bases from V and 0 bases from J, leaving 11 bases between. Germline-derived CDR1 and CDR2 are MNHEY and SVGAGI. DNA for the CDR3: TGTGCCAGCAGGGAGGGGACGGCGAACACCGGGGAGCTGTTTTTT. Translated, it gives CASREGTANTGELFF.

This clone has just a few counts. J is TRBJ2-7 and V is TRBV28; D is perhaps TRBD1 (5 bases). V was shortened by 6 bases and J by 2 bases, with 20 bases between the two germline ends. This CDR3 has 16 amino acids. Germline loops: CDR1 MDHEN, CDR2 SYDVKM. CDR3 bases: TGTGCCAGCAGACCCCAAGGGGCCTTAAGTCCCTACGAGCAGTACTTC. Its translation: CASRPQGALSPYEQYF.

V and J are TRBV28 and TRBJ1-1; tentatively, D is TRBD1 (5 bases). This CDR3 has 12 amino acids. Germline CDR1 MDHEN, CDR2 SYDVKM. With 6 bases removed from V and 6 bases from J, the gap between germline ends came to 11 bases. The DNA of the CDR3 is TGTGCCAGCAGCCCAGGGAAACCTGAAGCTTTCTTT. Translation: CASSPGKPEAFF.

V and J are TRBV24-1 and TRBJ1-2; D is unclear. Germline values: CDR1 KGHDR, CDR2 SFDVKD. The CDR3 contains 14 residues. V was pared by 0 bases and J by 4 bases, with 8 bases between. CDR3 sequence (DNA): TGTGCCACCAGTGATTTGCGGGAAGGCTATGGCTACACCTTC. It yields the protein CATSDLREGYGYTF.

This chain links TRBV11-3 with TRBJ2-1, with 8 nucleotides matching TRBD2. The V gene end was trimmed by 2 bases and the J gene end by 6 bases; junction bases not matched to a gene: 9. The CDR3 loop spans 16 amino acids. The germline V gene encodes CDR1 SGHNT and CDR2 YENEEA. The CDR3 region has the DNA TGTGCCAGCAGCTTAAGTTGGCTAGCGGGTAGCAATGAGCAGTTCTTC. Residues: CASSLSWLAGSNEQFF. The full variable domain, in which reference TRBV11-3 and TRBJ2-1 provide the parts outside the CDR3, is EAGVVQSPRYKIIEKKQPVAFWCNPISGHNTLYWYLQNLGQGPELLIRYENEEAVDDSQLPKDRFSAERLKGVDSTLKIQPAELGDSAVYLCASSLSWLAGSNEQFFGPGTRLTVL.

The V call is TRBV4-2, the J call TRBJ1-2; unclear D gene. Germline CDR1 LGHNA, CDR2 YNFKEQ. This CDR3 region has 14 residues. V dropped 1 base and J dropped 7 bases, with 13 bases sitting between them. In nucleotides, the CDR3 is TGTGCCAGCAGCCAAGGAGGTTTCGTAGGTGGCTACACCTTC. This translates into CASSQGGFVGGYTF.

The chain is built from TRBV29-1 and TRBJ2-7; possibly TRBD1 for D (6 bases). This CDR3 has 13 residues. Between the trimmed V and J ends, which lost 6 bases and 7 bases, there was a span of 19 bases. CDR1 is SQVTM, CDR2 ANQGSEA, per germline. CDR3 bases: TGCAGCGTGGACGGGACCCCCAGGGGTGAGCAGTACTTC. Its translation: CSVDGTPRGEQYF.

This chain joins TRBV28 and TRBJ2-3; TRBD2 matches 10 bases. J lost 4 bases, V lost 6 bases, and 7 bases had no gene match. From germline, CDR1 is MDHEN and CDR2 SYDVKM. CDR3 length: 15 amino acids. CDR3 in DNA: TGTGCCAGCAGCTCTAGCGGGAGTGACTCAGATACGCAGTATTTT. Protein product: CASSSSGSDSDTQYF.

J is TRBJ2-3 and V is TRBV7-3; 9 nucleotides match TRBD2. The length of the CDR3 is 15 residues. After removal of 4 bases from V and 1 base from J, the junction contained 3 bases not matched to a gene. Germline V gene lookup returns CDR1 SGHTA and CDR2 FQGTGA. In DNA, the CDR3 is TGTGCCAGCAGCTCGGGACTAGCTGGCACAGATACGCAGTATTTT. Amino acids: CASSSGLAGTDTQYF.

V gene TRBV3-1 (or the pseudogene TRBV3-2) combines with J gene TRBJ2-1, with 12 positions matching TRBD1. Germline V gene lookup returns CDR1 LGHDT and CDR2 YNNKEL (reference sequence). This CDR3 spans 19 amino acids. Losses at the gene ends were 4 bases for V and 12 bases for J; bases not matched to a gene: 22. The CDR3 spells CASSPLIRGTGGVVGWQFF. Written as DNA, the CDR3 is TGTGCCAGCAGCCCCCTCATAAGAGGGACAGGGGGCGTTGTTGGTTGGCAGTTCTTC.

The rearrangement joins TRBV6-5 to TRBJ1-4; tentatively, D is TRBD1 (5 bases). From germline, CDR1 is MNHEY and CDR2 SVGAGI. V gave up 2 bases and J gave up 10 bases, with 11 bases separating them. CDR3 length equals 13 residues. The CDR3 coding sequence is TGTGCCAGCAGTTACGAAGGGGCCGGAAAACTGTTTTTT. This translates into CASSYEGAGKLFF.

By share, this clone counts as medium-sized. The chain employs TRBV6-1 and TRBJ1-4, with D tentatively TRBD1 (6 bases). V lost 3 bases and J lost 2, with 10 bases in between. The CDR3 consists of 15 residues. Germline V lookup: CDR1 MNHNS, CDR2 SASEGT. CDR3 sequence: CASSEVQGTNEKLFF. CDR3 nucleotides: TGTGCCAGCAGTGAGGTGCAGGGGACTAATGAAAAACTGTTTTTT.

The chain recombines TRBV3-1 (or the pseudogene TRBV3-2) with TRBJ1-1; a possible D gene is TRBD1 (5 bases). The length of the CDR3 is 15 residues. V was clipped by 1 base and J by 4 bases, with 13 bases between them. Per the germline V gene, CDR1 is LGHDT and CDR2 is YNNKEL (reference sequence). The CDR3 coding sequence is TGTGCCAGCAGCCAAGCGCAAGGGCAGGGCACTGAAGCTTTCTTT. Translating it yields CASSQAQGQGTEAFF.

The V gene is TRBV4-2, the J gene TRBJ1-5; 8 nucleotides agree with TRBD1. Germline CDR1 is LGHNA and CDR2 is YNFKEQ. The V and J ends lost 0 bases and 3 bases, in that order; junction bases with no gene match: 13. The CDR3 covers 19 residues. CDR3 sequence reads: CASSQDPGGGLGFNQPQHF. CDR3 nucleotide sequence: TGTGCCAGCAGCCAAGATCCAGGGGGCGGCCTTGGGTTCAATCAGCCCCAGCATTTT.

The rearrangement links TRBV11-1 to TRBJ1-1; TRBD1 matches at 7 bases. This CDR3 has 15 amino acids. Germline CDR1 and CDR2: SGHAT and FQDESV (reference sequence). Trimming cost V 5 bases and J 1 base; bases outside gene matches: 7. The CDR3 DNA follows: TGTGCCAGCAGCCGAGGGGACAGCAAGAACACTGAAGCTTTCTTT. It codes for CASSRGDSKNTEAFF. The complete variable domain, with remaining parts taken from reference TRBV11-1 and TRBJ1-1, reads EAEVAQSPRYKITEKSQAVAFWCDPISGHATLYWYRQILGQGPELLVQFQDESVVDDSQLPKDRFSAERLKGVDSTLKIQPAELGDSAMYLCASSRGDSKNTEAFFGQGTRLTVV.

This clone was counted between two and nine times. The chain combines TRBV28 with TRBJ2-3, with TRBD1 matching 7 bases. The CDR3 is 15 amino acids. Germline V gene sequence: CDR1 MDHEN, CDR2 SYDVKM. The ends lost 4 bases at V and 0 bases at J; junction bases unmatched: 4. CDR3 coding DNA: TGTGCCAGCAGTTCCACGGGACAGAGCACAGATACGCAGTATTTT. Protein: CASSSTGQSTDTQYF.

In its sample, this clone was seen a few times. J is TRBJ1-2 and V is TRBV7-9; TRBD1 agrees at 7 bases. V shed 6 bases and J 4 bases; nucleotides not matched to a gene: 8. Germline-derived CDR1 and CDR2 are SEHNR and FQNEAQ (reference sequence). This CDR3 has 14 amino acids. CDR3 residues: CASSPGGPPYGYTF. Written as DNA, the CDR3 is TGTGCCAGCAGTCCAGGGGGACCCCCCTATGGCTACACCTTC.